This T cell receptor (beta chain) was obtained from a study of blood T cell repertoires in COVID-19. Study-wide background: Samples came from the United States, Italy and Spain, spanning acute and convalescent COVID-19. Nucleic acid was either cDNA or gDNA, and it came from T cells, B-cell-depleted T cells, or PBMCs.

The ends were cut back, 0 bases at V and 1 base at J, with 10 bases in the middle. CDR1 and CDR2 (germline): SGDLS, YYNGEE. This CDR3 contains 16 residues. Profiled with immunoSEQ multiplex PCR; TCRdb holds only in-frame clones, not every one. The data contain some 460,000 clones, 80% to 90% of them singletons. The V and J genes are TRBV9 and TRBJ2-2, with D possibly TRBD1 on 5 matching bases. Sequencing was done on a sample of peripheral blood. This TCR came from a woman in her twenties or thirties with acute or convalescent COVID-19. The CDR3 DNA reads TGTGCCAGCAGCGTAGTTGCAGGGTTGAACACCGGGGAGCTGTTTTTT. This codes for CASSVVAGLNTGELFF.